This is a list of T cell receptor beta chains from one sample in a study of Graves' ophthalmopathy and Graves' hyperthyroidism. MiXCR, run by TCRdb on the multiplex PCR reads, gives a single entry per CDR3 protein. This sample has over 500,000 distinct CDR3 sequences, with 22% found just once. Sequenced: peripheral blood. The receptor source for this set is a woman between 18 and 29 years old with stable Graves' hyperthyroidism. Some clones in this sample may be carry-over from other donors' samples. The CDR3 runs from the conserved cysteine through the conserved F or W. The D gene is left open where the match is weak. The listing skips clone size in some rows; elsewhere it reads once, few, many or a size class.

J,D,V,size,CDR3,DNA
TRBJ2-7,TRBD1,TRBV7-3,few,CASSLTAGGEQYF,TGTGCCAGCAGCTTAACGGCAGGGGGCGAGCAGTACTTC
TRBJ2-7,TRBD1,TRBV6-1,NA,CASWEGQGRLGAYEQYF,TGTGCCAGTTGGGAGGGACAGGGACGACTTGGGGCCTACGAGCAGTACTTC
TRBJ1-1,TRBD1,TRBV6-5,NA,CASSYSLWDSTEAFF,TGTGCCAGCAGTTACTCTTTATGGGACAGTACTGAAGCTTTCTTT
TRBJ1-5,NA,TRBV6-1,few,CASSAAAYQPQHF,TGTGCCAGCAGTGCGGCGGCCTATCAGCCTCAGCATTTT
TRBJ1-1,NA,TRBV18,NA,CASSLGQGEIEAFF,TGTGCCAGCTCCCTGGGCCAAGGGGAGATTGAAGCTTTCTTT
TRBJ1-2,TRBD1,TRBV12-3/TRBV12-4,many,CASRQRQGIYYGYTF,TGTGCCAGCAGGCAGAGACAGGGGATTTACTATGGCTACACCTTC
TRBJ1-2,NA,TRBV2,NA,CASGGEINGYTF,TGTGCCAGCGGGGGGGAAATCAATGGCTACACCTTC
TRBJ2-3,NA,TRBV5-1,many,CASSAGLALTDTQYF,TGCGCCAGCAGCGCAGGACTCGCACTCACAGATACGCAGTATTTT
TRBJ2-6,NA,TRBV12-5,NA,CASVKGPKLGGANVLTF,TGTGCTAGTGTGAAGGGACCAAAATTGGGTGGGGCCAACGTCCTGACTTTC
TRBJ2-7,NA,TRBV5-1,NA,CASSYPGIYEQYF,TGCGCCAGCAGCTACCCGGGGATCTACGAGCAGTACTTC
TRBJ2-5,NA,TRBV28,many,CASGETQYF,TGTGCCAGCGGAGAGACCCAGTACTTC
TRBJ2-7,TRBD2,TRBV5-1,many,CASSQTSGSLYEQYF,TGCGCCAGCAGCCAAACTAGCGGTTCCTTATACGAGCAGTACTTC
TRBJ1-2,NA,TRBV30,NA,CACVEGPGYGYTF,TGTGCCTGCGTGGAGGGCCCGGGATATGGCTACACCTTC
TRBJ1-5,NA,TRBV20-1,many,CSARAPGADQPQHF,TGCAGTGCTAGAGCCCCAGGGGCGGATCAGCCCCAGCATTTT